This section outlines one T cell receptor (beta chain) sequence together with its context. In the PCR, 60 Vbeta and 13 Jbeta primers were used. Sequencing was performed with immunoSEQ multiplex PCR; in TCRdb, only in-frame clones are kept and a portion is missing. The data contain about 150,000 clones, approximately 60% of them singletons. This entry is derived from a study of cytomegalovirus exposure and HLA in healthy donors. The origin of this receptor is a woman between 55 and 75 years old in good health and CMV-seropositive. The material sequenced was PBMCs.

The CDR3 here is CASSFPGGLYEQYF. CDR3 sequence (DNA): TGTGCCAGCAGCTTTCCAGGAGGCCTGTACGAGCAGTACTTC. The chain links TRBV7-9 to TRBJ2-7; tentative D call: TRBD2 (5 bases). The CDR3 loop spans 14 amino acids. V lost 3 bases and J 4 bases, leaving 13 bases between the germline ends. From germline, CDR1 is SEHNR and CDR2 FQNEAQ (reference sequence). The whole variable domain, filled in from reference TRBV7-9 and TRBJ2-7, reads DTGVSQNPRHKITKRGQNVTFRCDPISEHNRLYWYRQTLGQGPEFLTYFQNEAQLEKSRLLSDRFSAERPKGSFSTLEIQRTEQGDSAMYLCASSFPGGLYEQYFGPGTRLTVT.